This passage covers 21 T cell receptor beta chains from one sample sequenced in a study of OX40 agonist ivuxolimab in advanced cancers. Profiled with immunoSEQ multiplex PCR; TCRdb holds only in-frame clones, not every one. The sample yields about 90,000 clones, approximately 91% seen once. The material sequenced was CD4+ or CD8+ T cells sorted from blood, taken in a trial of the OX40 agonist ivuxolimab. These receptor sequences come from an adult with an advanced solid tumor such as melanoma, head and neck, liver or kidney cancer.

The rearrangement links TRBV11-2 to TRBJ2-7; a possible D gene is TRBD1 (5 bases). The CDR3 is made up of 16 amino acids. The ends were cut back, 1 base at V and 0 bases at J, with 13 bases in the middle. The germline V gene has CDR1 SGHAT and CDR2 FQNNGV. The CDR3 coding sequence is TGTGCCAGCAGCTTAGCCAGGGTTGGGTACTCCTACGAGCAGTACTTC. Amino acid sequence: CASSLARVGYSYEQYF.

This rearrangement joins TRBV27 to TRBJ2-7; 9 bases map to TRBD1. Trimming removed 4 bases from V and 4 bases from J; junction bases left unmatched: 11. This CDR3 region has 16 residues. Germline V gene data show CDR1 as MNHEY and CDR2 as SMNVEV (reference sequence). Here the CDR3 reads CASSSSFRDRVYEQYF. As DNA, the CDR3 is TGTGCCAGCAGTTCCTCCTTCCGGGACAGGGTTTACGAGCAGTACTTC.

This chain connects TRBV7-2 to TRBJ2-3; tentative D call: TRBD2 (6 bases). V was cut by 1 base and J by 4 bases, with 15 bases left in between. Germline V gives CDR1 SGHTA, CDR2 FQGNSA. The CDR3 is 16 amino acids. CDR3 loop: CASSLGWSSGADTQYF. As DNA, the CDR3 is TGTGCCAGCAGCTTAGGTTGGAGTAGCGGCGCAGATACGCAGTATTTT.

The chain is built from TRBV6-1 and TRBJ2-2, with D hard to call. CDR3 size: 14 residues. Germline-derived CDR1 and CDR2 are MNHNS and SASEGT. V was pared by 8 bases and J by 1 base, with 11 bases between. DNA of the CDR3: TGTGCCAGCGCCGTAGGAGTGAACACCGGGGAGCTGTTTTTT. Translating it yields CASAVGVNTGELFF.

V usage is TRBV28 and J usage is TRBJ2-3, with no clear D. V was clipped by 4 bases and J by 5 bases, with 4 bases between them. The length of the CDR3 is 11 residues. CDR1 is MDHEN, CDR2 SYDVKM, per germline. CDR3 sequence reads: CASSSRDTQYF. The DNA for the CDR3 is TGTGCCAGCAGTTCTCGAGATACGCAGTATTTT.

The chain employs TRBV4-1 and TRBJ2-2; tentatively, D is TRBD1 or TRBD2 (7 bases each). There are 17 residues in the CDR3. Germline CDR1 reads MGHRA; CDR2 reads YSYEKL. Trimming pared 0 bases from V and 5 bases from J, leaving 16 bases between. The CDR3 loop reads CASSQDSRGGRTGELFF. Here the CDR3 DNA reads TGCGCCAGCAGCCAAGATTCCAGGGGGGGGAGAACCGGGGAGCTGTTTTTT.

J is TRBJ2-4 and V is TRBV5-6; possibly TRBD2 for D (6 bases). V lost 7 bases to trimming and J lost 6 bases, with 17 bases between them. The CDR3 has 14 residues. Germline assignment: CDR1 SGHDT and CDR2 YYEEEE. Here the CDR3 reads CASSGGPKTNIQYF. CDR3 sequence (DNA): TGTGCCAGCTCCGGGGGACCTAAAACAAACATTCAGTACTTC. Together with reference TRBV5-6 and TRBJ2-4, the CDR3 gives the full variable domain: DAGVTQSPTHLIKTRGQQVTLRCSPKSGHDTVSWYQQALGQGPQFIFQYYEEEERQRGNFPDRFSGHQFPNYSSELNVNALLLGDSALYLCASSGGPKTNIQYFGAGTRLSVL.

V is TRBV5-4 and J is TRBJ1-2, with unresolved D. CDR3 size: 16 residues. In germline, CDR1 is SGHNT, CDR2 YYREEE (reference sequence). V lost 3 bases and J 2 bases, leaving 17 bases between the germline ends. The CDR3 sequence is CASSSKSQDGNYGYTF. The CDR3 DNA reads TGTGCCAGCAGCTCGAAATCTCAAGACGGGAACTATGGCTACACCTTC.

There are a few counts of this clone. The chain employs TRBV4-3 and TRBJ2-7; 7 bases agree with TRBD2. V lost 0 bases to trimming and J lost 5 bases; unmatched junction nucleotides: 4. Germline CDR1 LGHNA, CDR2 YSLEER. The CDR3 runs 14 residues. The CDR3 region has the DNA TGCGCCAGCAGCCAAGATCGGGCGGGAGACGAGCAGTACTTC. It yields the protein CASSQDRAGDEQYF.

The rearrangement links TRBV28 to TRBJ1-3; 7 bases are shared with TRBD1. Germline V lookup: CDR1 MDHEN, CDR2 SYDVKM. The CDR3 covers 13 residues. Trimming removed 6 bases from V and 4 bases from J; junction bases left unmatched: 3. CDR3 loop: CASRRGQGNTIYF. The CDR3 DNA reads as TGTGCCAGCAGGAGGGGGCAAGGAAACACCATATATTTT.

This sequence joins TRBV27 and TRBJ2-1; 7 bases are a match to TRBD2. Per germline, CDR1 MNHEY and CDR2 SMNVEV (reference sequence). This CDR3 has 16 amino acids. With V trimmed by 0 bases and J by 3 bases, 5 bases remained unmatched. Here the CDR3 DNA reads TGTGCCAGCAGTTTATCACTAGCGCGGAACTACAATGAGCAGTTCTTC. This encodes CASSLSLARNYNEQFF.

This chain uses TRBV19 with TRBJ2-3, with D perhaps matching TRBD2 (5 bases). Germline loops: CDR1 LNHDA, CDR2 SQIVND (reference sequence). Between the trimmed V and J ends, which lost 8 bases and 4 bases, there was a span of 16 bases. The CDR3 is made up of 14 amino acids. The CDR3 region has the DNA TGTGCCAGTTGCGTAGGGAGCGGAGCAGATACGCAGTATTTT. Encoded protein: CASCVGSGADTQYF.

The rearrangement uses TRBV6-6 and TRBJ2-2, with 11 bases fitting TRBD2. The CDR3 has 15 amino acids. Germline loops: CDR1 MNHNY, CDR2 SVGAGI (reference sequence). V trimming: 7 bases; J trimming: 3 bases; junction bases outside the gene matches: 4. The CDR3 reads CASTNSGRDTGELFF. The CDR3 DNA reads TGTGCCAGCACAAATAGCGGGAGGGACACCGGGGAGCTGTTTTTT.

The CDR3 nucleotides are TGCGCCAGCAGCCTACCACAGACTAGCGGGAGGGGTAAGACCCAGTACTTC. Its protein is CASSLPQTSGRGKTQYF. The chain recombines TRBV4-1 with TRBJ2-5; 14 bases are a match to TRBD2. Trimming took 4 bases from V and 6 from J; bases not matched to a gene: 10. Germline V gene sequence: CDR1 MGHRA, CDR2 YSYEKL. The CDR3 consists of 17 residues.

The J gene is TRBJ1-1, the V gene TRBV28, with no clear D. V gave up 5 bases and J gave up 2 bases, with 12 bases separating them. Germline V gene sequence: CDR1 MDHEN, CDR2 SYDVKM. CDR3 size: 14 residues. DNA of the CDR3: TGTGCCAGCAGTCTCGGCCTACCCAACACTGAAGCTTTCTTT. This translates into CASSLGLPNTEAFF.

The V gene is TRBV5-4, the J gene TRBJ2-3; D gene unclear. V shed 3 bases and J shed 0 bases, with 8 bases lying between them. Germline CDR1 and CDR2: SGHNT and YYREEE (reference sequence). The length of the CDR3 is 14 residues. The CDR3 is CASSSQSSTDTQYF. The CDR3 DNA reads TGTGCCAGCAGCTCTCAGTCTAGCACAGATACGCAGTATTTT.

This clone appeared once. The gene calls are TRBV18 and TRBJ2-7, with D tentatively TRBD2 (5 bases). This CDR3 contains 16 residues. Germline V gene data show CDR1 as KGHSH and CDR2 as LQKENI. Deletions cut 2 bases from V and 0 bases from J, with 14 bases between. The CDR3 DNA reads TGTGCCAGCTCACCAACGGGATCCGCAAACTCCTACGAGCAGTACTTC. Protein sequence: CASSPTGSANSYEQYF.

CDR3 protein: CASSRRGQGSGETQYF. The CDR3 bases are TGTGCCAGCAGCCGTAGGGGACAGGGGAGTGGAGAGACCCAGTACTTC. The V and J genes are TRBV7-2 and TRBJ2-5, with 10 bases lining up with TRBD1. CDR1 SGHTA and CDR2 FQGNSA come from the germline V gene. This CDR3 has 16 amino acids. J lost 4 bases, V lost 5 bases, and 10 bases had no gene match.

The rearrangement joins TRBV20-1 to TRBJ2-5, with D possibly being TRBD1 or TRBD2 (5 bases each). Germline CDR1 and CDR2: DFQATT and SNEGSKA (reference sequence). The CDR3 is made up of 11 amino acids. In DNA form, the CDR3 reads TGCGTAGCTAGATGGGGGGAGACCCAGTACTTC. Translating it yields CVARWGETQYF.

The CDR3 loop is CASSQPTGNNEQFF. In nucleotides, the CDR3 is TGTGCCAGCAGCCAACCGACAGGCAACAATGAGCAGTTCTTC. The J gene is TRBJ2-1, the V gene TRBV7-6; tentatively, D is TRBD1 (6 bases). This CDR3 region has 14 residues. CDR1 is SGHVS and CDR2 is FNYEAQ in the germline V gene. V was cut by 5 bases and J by 5 bases, with 13 bases left in between. The full variable domain, in which reference TRBV7-6 and TRBJ2-1 provide the parts outside the CDR3, is GAGVSQSPRYKVTKRGQDVALRCDPISGHVSLYWYRQALGQGPEFLTYFNYEAQQDKSGLPNDRFSAERPEGSISTLTIQRTEQRDSAMYRCASSQPTGNNEQFFGPGTRLTVL.

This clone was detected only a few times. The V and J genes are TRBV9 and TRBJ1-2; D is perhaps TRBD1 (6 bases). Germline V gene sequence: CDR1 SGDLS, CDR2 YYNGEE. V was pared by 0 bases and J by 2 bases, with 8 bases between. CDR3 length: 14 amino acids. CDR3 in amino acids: CASSVDRANYGYTF. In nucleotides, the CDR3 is TGTGCCAGCAGCGTAGACAGGGCCAACTATGGCTACACCTTC. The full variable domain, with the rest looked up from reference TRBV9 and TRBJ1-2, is DSGVTQTPKHLITATGQRVTLRCSPRSGDLSVYWYQQSLDQGLQFLIQYYNGEERAKGNILERFSAQQFPDLHSELNLSSLELGDSALYFCASSVDRANYGYTFGSGTRLTVV.